The 31 T cell receptor beta chains listed next were all sequenced from one sample in a study of T-cell memory formation after mild COVID-19. TCRdb itself ran the 5' RACE reads through MiXCR, one entry per CDR3 protein. The sample holds 300,000 to 400,000 distinct CDR3 sequences; about an eighth are singletons and the top ten take over 20%. The source material was PBMCs or a T cell subset sorted from them (not recorded which). The source of these receptors is a man in his late teens or twenties who had mild COVID-19 (a few samples of this study predate the infection). Cell type and time point are not known.

This clonotype showed up just a few times. The genes are TRBV5-1 and TRBJ2-2; 11 bases agree with TRBD2. CDR3 length equals 14 residues. Germline V gene sequence: CDR1 SGHRS, CDR2 YFSETQ. V dropped 5 bases and J dropped 5; count of bases not matched to a gene: 2. The CDR3 is CASRRLAGTGELFF. CDR3 in DNA: TGCGCCAGCAGAAGACTAGCGGGGACCGGGGAGCTGTTTTTT.

This clonotype was counted ten times or more. This chain links TRBV6-1 with TRBJ2-5; TRBD2 matches at 11 bases. Germline V gene data show CDR1 as MNHNS and CDR2 as SASEGT. The CDR3 has 15 amino acids. V lost 6 bases, J lost 9 bases, and 12 bases stayed unmatched. CDR3 DNA: TGTGCCAGCAGCCTTAGCGGGGGGGGTCGAGGGGCCCAGTACTTC. It is translated as CASSLSGGGRGAQYF.

The CDR3 spells CASSRDRPNTEAFF. The CDR3 DNA reads TGCGCCAGCAGCCGGGACAGGCCGAACACTGAAGCTTTCTTT. This chain uses TRBV4-1 with TRBJ1-1; 8 nucleotides align to TRBD1. The ends lost 4 bases at V and 1 base at J; junction bases unmatched: 2. Looked up from germline, CDR1 is MGHRA and CDR2 is YSYEKL. This CDR3 region has 14 residues.

The V and J genes are TRBV6-5 and TRBJ1-2, with D possibly being TRBD1 (5 bases). This CDR3 has 16 amino acids. V gave up 0 bases and J gave up 5 bases, with 16 bases separating them. Germline V gives CDR1 MNHEY, CDR2 SVGAGI. The CDR3 sequence is CASSYSVQGERYGYTF. DNA for the CDR3: TGTGCCAGCAGTTACTCCGTGCAGGGAGAGCGATATGGCTACACCTTC.

This clonotype has a handful of counts. The V call is TRBV12-3 or TRBV12-4, the J call TRBJ1-2; perhaps TRBD1 as D (5 bases). Trimming cost V 6 bases and J 8 bases, with 10 bases left between them. The CDR3 loop spans 11 amino acids. CDR3 sequence (DNA): TGTGCCAGCAGCTCGTGGGGCGGCTACACCTTC. It encodes CASSSWGGYTF.

This clonotype has ten or more counts. This rearrangement joins TRBV10-3 to TRBJ2-3; D may be TRBD2 (6 bases). The V end lost 3 bases, the J end lost 3 bases, and 13 bases lay between the germline ends. CDR3 length: 15 amino acids. CDR1 is ENHRY and CDR2 is SYGVKD in the germline V gene. CDR3 residues: CAISDTTRRTDTQYF. In DNA, the CDR3 is TGTGCCATCAGTGACACGACTAGGAGGACAGATACGCAGTATTTT.

This clonotype was picked up a small number of times. The genes are TRBV6-2 or TRBV6-3 and TRBJ2-2; D gene unclear. This CDR3 contains 13 residues. Germline lookup yields CDR1 MNHEY and CDR2 SVGEGT. Trimming removed 8 bases at V and 7 bases at J, with 14 bases between. The CDR3 here is CASQHRVGGELFF. CDR3 DNA sequence: TGTGCCAGCCAACATCGGGTGGGCGGGGAGCTGTTTTTT.

This clonotype was observed a handful of times. The V and J genes are TRBV9 and TRBJ2-1; 13 nucleotides align to TRBD2. The CDR3 has 16 residues. Looked up from germline, CDR1 is SGDLS and CDR2 is YYNGEE. The V segment lost 3 bases and the J segment 8 bases; nucleotides outside the gene matches: 8. The CDR3 is CASSAKTSGGAHEQFF. The CDR3 DNA reads as TGTGCCAGCAGCGCAAAAACTAGCGGGGGGGCTCATGAGCAGTTCTTC.

This clonotype was detected a few times. The J gene is TRBJ1-3, the V gene TRBV7-2, with 7 bases fitting TRBD1. Germline V lookup: CDR1 SGHTA, CDR2 FQGNSA. The CDR3 is 17 amino acids. Germline trimming cut 2 bases from V and 0 bases from J; bases unmatched to any gene: 7. DNA for the CDR3: TGTGCCAGCAGCTTAACAGGGGAGAAATCCTCTGGAAACACCATATATTTT. Its translation: CASSLTGEKSSGNTIYF.

The CDR3 nucleotides read TGTGCCAGCAGCCCCCAGGGTCTCTACGAGCAGTACTTC. Translated, it gives CASSPQGLYEQYF. The chain joins TRBV6-5 to TRBJ2-7, with D perhaps matching TRBD1 (5 bases). The CDR3 runs to 13 residues. Germline CDR1 MNHEY, CDR2 SVGAGI. Trimming shortened V by 6 bases and J by 3 bases, and 12 bases separated the two germline ends.

The chain is built from TRBV19 and TRBJ1-1; TRBD1 is a possible D gene (6 bases). The CDR3 is made up of 14 amino acids. Germline values: CDR1 LNHDA, CDR2 SQIVND (reference sequence). V lost 4 bases and J lost 0, with 9 bases in between. CDR3 nucleotide sequence: TGTGCCAGTAGTAAGGGGGATTTGAACACTGAAGCTTTCTTT. This translates into CASSKGDLNTEAFF.

The V call is TRBV3-1, the J call TRBJ1-2; D unresolved. CDR1 LGHDT and CDR2 YNNKEL come from the germline V gene (reference sequence). The V gene lost 0 bases and the J gene lost 8 bases, with 19 bases spanning the gap. The CDR3 contains 16 residues. The CDR3 DNA is TGTGCCAGCAGCCAAGAAGACGGGATCTTTGCGGCCGGCTACACCTTC. This sequence encodes CASSQEDGIFAAGYTF.

The chain couples TRBV7-3 to TRBJ2-5, with D unclear. Germline values: CDR1 SGHTA, CDR2 FQGTGA. The CDR3 is 13 residues long. Trimming took 5 bases from V and 3 from J, leaving 10 bases between them. CDR3: CASSLRRKETQYF. Written as DNA, the CDR3 is TGTGCCAGCAGCCTCAGGCGCAAAGAGACCCAGTACTTC.

The sample holds many counts of this clonotype. The chain uses TRBV4-3 and TRBJ2-7; D is perhaps TRBD2 (5 bases). The CDR3 is 14 residues long. Trimming took 0 bases from V and 5 from J, leaving 11 bases between them. Germline V CDR1 and CDR2: LGHNA, YSLEER. The CDR3 DNA is TGCGCCAGCAGCCAAGATCGACTAAGTAACGAGCAGTACTTC. Amino acids: CASSQDRLSNEQYF.

This clonotype was seen a few times. The V and J genes are TRBV24-1 and TRBJ2-3, with D uncertain. V lost 4 bases and J 4 bases, leaving 8 bases between the germline ends. Germline values: CDR1 KGHDR, CDR2 SFDVKD. CDR3 length: 13 residues. CDR3 region: CATSETVSDTQYF. DNA of the CDR3: TGTGCCACCAGTGAAACGGTTTCAGATACGCAGTATTTT.

The sample holds a few counts of this clonotype. V and J are TRBV20-1 and TRBJ1-2; possibly TRBD1 for D (6 bases). The CDR3 has 12 residues. Germline-derived CDR1 and CDR2 are DFQATT and SNEGSKA (reference sequence). Trimming pared 5 bases from V and 5 bases from J, leaving 12 bases between. The CDR3 DNA reads TGCAGTGCTCCAGACAGGCTATATGGCTACACCTTC. Translating gives CSAPDRLYGYTF.

This clonotype was seen at least ten times. CDR3 in amino acids: CASSLRGGVGYEQYV. The CDR3, as DNA: TGTGCCAGCAGCTTAAGGGGGGGCGTGGGATACGAGCAGTACGTC. The rearrangement uses TRBV7-3 and TRBJ2-7; TRBD2 might be the D (7 bases). The CDR3 consists of 15 residues. The V gene lost 1 base and the J gene lost 4 bases, with 14 bases spanning the gap. Germline lookup yields CDR1 SGHTA and CDR2 FQGTGA.

This clonotype was picked up a small number of times. The chain carries TRBV20-1 and TRBJ1-6; D is uncertain. With 6 bases removed from V and 7 bases from J, the gap between germline ends came to 16 bases. This CDR3 is 14 amino acids long. From germline, CDR1 is DFQATT and CDR2 SNEGSKA (reference sequence). The CDR3 region has the DNA TGCAGTGCCGCCCCCCGGGTCTTAAATTCACCCCTCCACTTT. As protein: CSAAPRVLNSPLHF.

This clonotype has more than one count but fewer than ten. This chain connects TRBV12-3 or TRBV12-4 to TRBJ2-5, with D perhaps TRBD2 (5 bases). The CDR3 runs to 13 residues. V was pared by 3 bases and J by 7 bases, with 12 bases between. The CDR3: CASSFSERGTQYF. CDR3 nucleotides: TGTGCCAGCAGTTTCTCTGAACGGGGGACCCAGTACTTC.

This clonotype was observed a few times. The chain joins TRBV5-4 to TRBJ1-1; D perhaps matches TRBD1 (6 bases). Trimming removed 0 bases at V and 1 base at J, with 10 bases between. This CDR3 spans 15 amino acids. Germline V gene lookup returns CDR1 SGHNT and CDR2 YYREEE (reference sequence). The CDR3 DNA follows: TGTGCCAGCAGCTTGGCAGAGGGGGGGAACACTGAAGCTTTCTTT. This encodes CASSLAEGGNTEAFF.

The chain couples TRBV6-5 to TRBJ2-3; TRBD2 is a possible D gene (5 bases). The CDR3 is 16 residues long. In germline, CDR1 is MNHEY, CDR2 SVGAGI. The V gene lost 5 bases and the J gene lost 3 bases, with 18 bases spanning the gap. The CDR3 nucleotides read TGTGCCAGCAGTACTCGGGCCTGGCGGACTACAGATACGCAGTATTTT. Translation gives CASSTRAWRTTDTQYF.

V gene TRBV7-2 combines with J gene TRBJ2-1; 9 bases are a match to TRBD2. The CDR3 contains 15 residues. J lost 6 bases, V lost 1 base, and 4 bases had no gene match. CDR1 SGHTA and CDR2 FQGNSA come from the germline V gene. The CDR3 sequence: CASSLVLAGPNEQFF. The CDR3 DNA is TGTGCCAGCAGCTTAGTCCTAGCGGGGCCCAATGAGCAGTTCTTC.

The chain employs TRBV5-1 and TRBJ1-4; a possible D gene is TRBD1 (6 bases). The germline CDR1 and CDR2 sequences are SGHRS and YFSETQ. The V and J ends lost 4 bases and 0 bases respectively, with 10 bases between them. The CDR3 extends over 15 amino acids. In DNA, the CDR3 is TGCGCCAGCAGCCAACAGGGAGCAACTAATGAAAAACTGTTTTTT. Amino acids: CASSQQGATNEKLFF.

This clonotype was observed a few times. The V gene is TRBV28, the J gene TRBJ2-7, with D tentatively TRBD1 (6 bases). The CDR3 totals 12 residues. Per germline, CDR1 MDHEN and CDR2 SYDVKM. The germline V and J ends were trimmed by 6 bases and 5 bases, with 11 bases remaining between them. The CDR3 region has the DNA TGTGCCAGCAGCCAGGGGTTTCACGAGCAGTACGTC. Translating it yields CASSQGFHEQYV.

The gene calls are TRBV29-1 and TRBJ2-3, with a possible D match to TRBD2 (6 bases). The CDR3 has 14 residues. The germline gives CDR1 SQVTM, CDR2 ANQGSEA. The germline V and J ends were trimmed by 2 bases and 4 bases, with 13 bases remaining between them. CDR3 residues: CSVESQGGADTQYF. The CDR3 nucleotides read TGCAGCGTTGAAAGTCAGGGAGGCGCAGATACGCAGTATTTT.

This chain connects TRBV7-2 to TRBJ2-3; a weak D match, TRBD1 (5 bases). This CDR3 has 15 residues. The V end lost 6 bases, the J end lost 2 bases, and 15 bases lay between the germline ends. Germline V gives CDR1 SGHTA, CDR2 FQGNSA. CDR3 sequence (DNA): TGTGCCAGCAGGCGAACAGGACCCAACACAGATACGCAGTATTTT. It translates to CASRRTGPNTDTQYF.

The chain joins TRBV12-3 or TRBV12-4 to TRBJ2-2; D gene uncertain. The V gene lost 3 bases and the J gene lost 4 bases, with 9 bases spanning the gap. The CDR3 extends over 14 amino acids. The CDR3 region has the DNA TGTGCCAGCAGTTTCGGTCACTCCACCGGGGAGCTGTTTTTT. As protein: CASSFGHSTGELFF.

This clonotype was observed a few times. The rearrangement links TRBV7-9 to TRBJ1-6; a possible D gene is TRBD1 (5 bases). V lost 5 bases, J lost 0 bases, and 11 bases lay in between. The CDR3 length is 16 residues. Germline V CDR1 and CDR2: SEHNR, FQNEAQ (reference sequence). CDR3 DNA sequence: TGTGCCAGCAGCCGGACCGACAGCTCCTATAATTCACCCCTCCACTTT. It specifies CASSRTDSSYNSPLHF.

This clonotype has ten or more counts. V and J are TRBV24-1 and TRBJ2-1; perhaps TRBD2 as D (5 bases). Per germline, CDR1 KGHDR and CDR2 SFDVKD. V lost 2 bases to trimming and J lost 6 bases, with 13 bases between them. CDR3 length: 15 residues. CDR3 sequence reads: CATSDSGLFANEQFF. The CDR3 DNA reads TGTGCCACCAGTGATTCCGGACTTTTCGCCAATGAGCAGTTCTTC.

This sequence joins TRBV15 and TRBJ2-5; no firm D call. V lost 5 bases to trimming and J lost 5 bases, with 9 bases between them. The CDR3 is 12 amino acids. From germline, CDR1 is LNHNV and CDR2 YYDKDF (reference sequence). Written as DNA, the CDR3 is TGTGCCACCAGCCAACTGATGGAGACCCAGTACTTC. Protein product: CATSQLMETQYF.

This clonotype appeared a few times. The gene calls are TRBV20-1 and TRBJ1-6, with D tentatively TRBD1 (6 bases). The V end was cut by 3 bases, the J end by 5 bases, with 20 bases between. Germline V gene data show CDR1 as DFQATT and CDR2 as SNEGSKA (reference sequence). The CDR3 length is 17 residues. This CDR3 reads CSASNSRGRSDNSPLHF. The CDR3 DNA reads as TGCAGTGCTAGTAATTCACGGGGGCGATCTGATAATTCACCCCTCCACTTT.